What follows are 27 T cell receptor beta chains derived from one specimen sequenced in a study of shared clonotypes between healthy human individuals (dated by TCRdb to about 2020). Library generation was performed with the immunoSEQ multiplex PCR assay. This immuneACCESS table, as held by TCRdb, lists in-frame sequences with V and J called but not all clones. Of the missing ones, under half trace to an unresolved V gene in checked studies; the others have no known cause. Recorded for this sample are about 2 million clones; roughly 94% of them occurred a single time. The top ten clones comprise 0.13% of the sample. Sequencing used naive CD4+ T cells sorted from blood. The meaning of the sample's cell subset or site label: CD45RA+ positively selected. The receptors derive from a man aged 18 to 29 in good health.

The chain joins TRBV2 to TRBJ2-2; D is possibly TRBD1 (6 bases). CDR3 length equals 14 residues. Germline assignment: CDR1 SNHLY and CDR2 FYNNEI. With 7 bases removed from V and 4 bases from J, the gap between germline ends came to 13 bases. CDR3 loop: CASKGTPFTGELFF. CDR3 DNA: TGTGCCAGCAAGGGGACACCTTTCACCGGGGAGCTGTTTTTT. Complete variable domain (other parts from reference TRBV2 and TRBJ2-2): EPEVTQTPSHQVTQMGQEVILRCVPISNHLYFYWYRQILGQKVEFLVSFYNNEISEKSEIFDDQFSVERPDGSNFTLKIRSTKLEDSAMYFCASKGTPFTGELFFGEGSRLTVL.

The J gene is TRBJ2-5, the V gene TRBV6-5, with D tentatively TRBD1 (6 bases). The CDR3 totals 15 residues. Germline CDR1 is MNHEY and CDR2 is SVGAGI. Trimming took off 5 bases at V and 2 bases at J, with 15 bases between the two ends. The CDR3 spells CASSRLTGLQETQYF. The CDR3 DNA reads TGTGCCAGCAGTCGACTCACAGGGCTTCAAGAGACCCAGTACTTC.

This sequence joins TRBV4-2 and TRBJ2-5, with unresolved D. Near its end, the DNA agrees better with TRBJ2-7, so the J call may be wrong. The CDR3 runs 12 residues. Looked up from germline, CDR1 is LGHNA and CDR2 is YNFKEQ. The CDR3 DNA sequence: TGTGCCAGCAGCCAGGACGCCTACGAGCAGTACTTC. This codes for CASSQDAYEQYF.

The J gene is TRBJ1-6, the V gene TRBV30; D is ambiguous. CDR1 and CDR2 from the germline V gene are GTSNPN and SVGIG (reference sequence). Trimming removed 8 bases at V and 5 bases at J, with 16 bases between. The CDR3 totals 14 residues. This chain's CDR3 is CAASVGRNNSPLHF. The DNA of the CDR3 is TGTGCCGCCTCAGTAGGGAGGAATAATTCACCCCTCCACTTT.

In this sample, this clone turned up once. The chain links TRBV30 to TRBJ1-3; no clear D. CDR3 length equals 18 residues. Per germline, CDR1 GTSNPN and CDR2 SVGIG (reference sequence). With 0 bases removed from V and 4 bases from J, the gap between germline ends came to 22 bases. CDR3 residues: CAWSVRSAGLSDGNTIYF. CDR3 DNA: TGTGCCTGGAGTGTACGGTCGGCCGGTTTATCAGACGGAAACACCATATATTTT.

The chain couples TRBV29-1 to TRBJ2-5; 8 bases map to TRBD2. Germline V gene sequence: CDR1 SQVTM, CDR2 ANQGSEA. V shed 1 base, J shed 3 bases, and the junction held 1 base outside the gene matches. This CDR3 is 13 amino acids long. The CDR3, as DNA: TGCAGCGTTGAAGGACTAGCGAAAGAGACCCAGTACTTC. This codes for CSVEGLAKETQYF.

In regard to this clone: The CDR3 ends on some other residue instead of the conserved phenylalanine or tryptophan, so this is likely a read error. The chain employs TRBV6-4 and TRBJ2-2, with TRBD1 matching 9 bases. This CDR3 has 15 residues. Trimming took 5 bases from V and 4 from J; bases not matched to a gene: 5. The V gene's germline CDR1 is MRHNA and CDR2 SNTAGT. The DNA of the CDR3 is TGTGCCAGCAGTTTGACAGGGGGGAGCACCGGGGAGCTGTTTTTA. It yields the protein CASSLTGGSTGELFL.

The chain joins TRBV5-1 to TRBJ2-5, with 8 bases matching TRBD2. Germline V gene sequence: CDR1 SGHRS, CDR2 YFSETQ. With 5 bases clipped from V and 1 base from J, the junction kept 7 bases outside the gene matches. The CDR3 totals 15 residues. CDR3 nucleotide sequence: TGCGCCAGCAGTACGGAAGCGGGAGCCCAAGAGACCCAGTACTTC. Translating gives CASSTEAGAQETQYF.

This clone has only one observation. The rearrangement uses TRBV18 and TRBJ2-1; 14 bases fit TRBD2. J was trimmed by 6 bases and V by 5 bases; bases with no gene match: 3. The CDR3 is 15 residues long. CDR1 is KGHSH and CDR2 is LQKENI in the germline V gene. CDR3 residues: CASSAGLAGGNEQFF. CDR3 nucleotide sequence: TGTGCCAGCTCAGCCGGACTAGCGGGAGGCAATGAGCAGTTCTTC.

The chain has TRBV7-2 and TRBJ1-6; no reliable D call. The CDR3 is 14 amino acids. V gave up 5 bases and J gave up 4 bases, with 9 bases separating them. Germline lookup yields CDR1 SGHTA and CDR2 FQGNSA. CDR3: CASSPGPYNSPLHF. CDR3 DNA: TGTGCCAGCAGCCCTGGACCATATAATTCACCCCTCCACTTT.

This chain joins TRBV4-3 and TRBJ2-2; D might be TRBD1 (6 bases). Trimming removed 1 base at V and 0 bases at J, with 9 bases between. From germline, CDR1 is LGHNA and CDR2 YSLEER. This CDR3 spans 16 amino acids. The CDR3 region has the DNA TGCGCCAGCAGCCAAGCTTCAGGGGCGAACACCGGGGAGCTGTTTTTT. This gives the protein CASSQASGANTGELFF.

The V gene is TRBV10-3, the J gene TRBJ2-1, with 8 nucleotides matching TRBD1. Germline trimming cut 4 bases from V and 2 bases from J; bases unmatched to any gene: 7. CDR3 size: 16 residues. Germline CDR1 reads ENHRY; CDR2 reads SYGVKD. This CDR3 is CAISGPTGVTYNEQFF. In nucleotides, the CDR3 is TGTGCCATCAGTGGGCCGACAGGGGTGACCTACAATGAGCAGTTCTTC.

The chain uses TRBV5-4 and TRBJ2-1, with 7 bases lining up with TRBD1. The V gene's germline CDR1 is SGHNT and CDR2 YYREEE (reference sequence). There are 16 residues in the CDR3. The ends lost 4 bases at V and 8 bases at J; junction bases unmatched: 15. As DNA, the CDR3 is TGTGCCAGCAGCCCCCAGGGACAGAAGGGTCCCGATGAGCAGTTCTTC. Protein sequence: CASSPQGQKGPDEQFF.

This chain links TRBV6-5 with TRBJ2-7, with D possibly called TRBD1 or TRBD2 (5 bases each). There are 13 residues in the CDR3. The germline CDR1 and CDR2 sequences are MNHEY and SVGAGI. The germline V and J ends were trimmed by 5 bases and 8 bases, with 16 bases remaining between them. This chain's CDR3 is CASSNPGAGKQYF. Written as DNA, the CDR3 is TGTGCCAGCAGTAACCCCGGGGCCGGGAAGCAGTACTTC.

J is TRBJ1-1 and V is TRBV10-3; D uncertain. The V end was cut by 8 bases, the J end by 4 bases, with 14 bases between. Germline lookup yields CDR1 ENHRY and CDR2 SYGVKD. This CDR3 contains 13 residues. The CDR3 DNA reads as TGTGCCATCCGGACGGATCCGTCCACTGAAGCTTTCTTT. Its translation is CAIRTDPSTEAFF.

V and J are TRBV27 and TRBJ2-5; D is undetermined. There are 14 residues in the CDR3. V dropped 6 bases and J dropped 5 bases, with 16 bases sitting between them. Germline CDR1 reads MNHEY; CDR2 reads SMNVEV (reference sequence). CDR3 sequence: CASSTGLPGETQYF. CDR3 DNA: TGTGCCAGCAGCACGGGCCTGCCTGGGGAGACCCAGTACTTC.

The V call is TRBV7-8, the J call TRBJ2-7; TRBD2 matches 13 bases. The ends lost 5 bases at V and 2 bases at J; junction bases unmatched: 3. This CDR3 has 15 residues. Germline loops: CDR1 SGHVS, CDR2 FQNEAQ. The CDR3: CASSIGLAGAYEQYF. DNA of the CDR3: TGTGCCAGCAGCATAGGACTAGCGGGAGCCTACGAGCAGTACTTC.

The V and J genes are TRBV7-3 and TRBJ2-3; 7 bases map to TRBD2. V shed 2 bases, J shed 0 bases, and the junction held 2 bases outside the gene matches. The CDR3 consists of 15 residues. Germline CDR1 reads SGHTA; CDR2 reads FQGTGA. This CDR3 reads CASSLSSGSTDTQYF. The DNA for the CDR3 is TGTGCCAGCAGCTTATCTAGCGGTAGCACAGATACGCAGTATTTT. The whole variable domain, filled in from reference TRBV7-3 and TRBJ2-3, reads GAGVSQTPSNKVTEKGKYVELRCDPISGHTALYWYRQSLGQGPEFLIYFQGTGAADDSGLPNDRFFAVRPEGSVSTLKIQRTERGDSAVYLCASSLSSGSTDTQYFGPGTRLTVL.

The chain carries TRBV6-5 and TRBJ2-3; a weak D match, TRBD2 (6 bases). This CDR3 is built from 13 residues. Deletions cut 6 bases from V and 1 base from J, with 8 bases between. Germline CDR1 MNHEY, CDR2 SVGAGI. The CDR3 here is CASRRRGTDTQYF. CDR3 in DNA: TGTGCCAGCAGACGGAGGGGCACAGATACGCAGTATTTT.

CDR3 nucleotides: TGTGCCAGTAGTCGGACAGGTAGCCAAGAGACCCAGTACTTC. Translation: CASSRTGSQETQYF. The chain joins TRBV19 to TRBJ2-5; 7 bases map to TRBD1. With V trimmed by 5 bases and J by 1 base, 4 bases remained unmatched. The germline gives CDR1 LNHDA, CDR2 SQIVND (reference sequence). This CDR3 spans 14 amino acids.

This chain joins TRBV6-6 and TRBJ1-1; D is unclear. The CDR3 spans 13 residues. CDR1 and CDR2 from the germline V gene are MNHNY and SVGAGI (reference sequence). V was shortened by 3 bases and J by 1 base, with 6 bases between the two germline ends. The CDR3 DNA sequence: TGTGCCAGCAGTTATACACCGAACACTGAAGCTTTCTTT. As protein: CASSYTPNTEAFF.

The chain links TRBV5-1 to TRBJ1-4; 7 bases are shared with TRBD1. V was clipped by 0 bases and J by 8 bases; unmatched bases: 7. Germline CDR1 and CDR2: SGHRS and YFSETQ. The CDR3 loop spans 15 amino acids. CDR3 coding DNA: TGCGCCAGCAGCTTGGGAGCAGGGGGTGTCGAAAAACTGTTTTTT. Translated, it gives CASSLGAGGVEKLFF.

This rearrangement joins TRBV5-1 to TRBJ1-3; no reliable D call. The length of the CDR3 is 15 residues. Germline V CDR1 and CDR2: SGHRS, YFSETQ. V lost 0 bases, J lost 0 bases, and 7 bases lay in between. The CDR3 here is CASSLEADSGNTIYF. The CDR3 nucleotides are TGCGCCAGCAGCTTGGAGGCAGACTCTGGAAACACCATATATTTT. The whole variable domain, remainder taken from reference TRBV5-1 and TRBJ1-3, is KAGVTQTPRYLIKTRGQQVTLSCSPISGHRSVSWYQQTPGQGLQFLFEYFSETQRNKGNFPGRFSGRQFSNSRSEMNVSTLELGDSALYLCASSLEADSGNTIYFGEGSWLTVV.

This chain links TRBV5-6 with TRBJ1-6; no clear D gene. V lost 2 bases and J 7 bases, leaving 4 bases between the germline ends. Germline loops: CDR1 SGHDT, CDR2 YYEEEE. The CDR3 runs to 12 residues. Here the CDR3 DNA reads TGTGCCAGCAGCTTAACCAATTCACCCCTCCACTTT. It encodes CASSLTNSPLHF.

This chain uses TRBV10-3 with TRBJ2-1; 14 bases match TRBD2. The CDR3 has 15 amino acids. Germline V gene sequence: CDR1 ENHRY, CDR2 SYGVKD. Trimming at V came to 2 bases and at J to 12 bases, leaving 6 bases not matched to a gene. CDR3 nucleotide sequence: TGTGCCATCAGTGAGGCGGGACTAGCGGGAGTTGGGCAGTTCTTC. It yields the protein CAISEAGLAGVGQFF.

The chain is built from TRBV5-1 and TRBJ2-7; 7 bases match TRBD1. Germline CDR1 reads SGHRS; CDR2 reads YFSETQ. The CDR3 is made up of 12 amino acids. Losses at the gene ends were 2 bases for V and 9 bases for J; bases not matched to a gene: 5. The DNA for the CDR3 is TGCGCCAGCAGCTTCTCACAGGGGCCGCAGTACTTC. It is translated as CASSFSQGPQYF.

The genes are TRBV20-1 and TRBJ2-7; D remains unclear. In germline, CDR1 is DFQATT, CDR2 SNEGSKA (reference sequence). The CDR3 sequence is 11 residues long. V lost 7 bases, J lost 3 bases, and 10 bases lay in between. The CDR3 reads CSGAEYYEQYF. In DNA form, the CDR3 reads TGCAGTGGAGCAGAGTACTACGAGCAGTACTTC.